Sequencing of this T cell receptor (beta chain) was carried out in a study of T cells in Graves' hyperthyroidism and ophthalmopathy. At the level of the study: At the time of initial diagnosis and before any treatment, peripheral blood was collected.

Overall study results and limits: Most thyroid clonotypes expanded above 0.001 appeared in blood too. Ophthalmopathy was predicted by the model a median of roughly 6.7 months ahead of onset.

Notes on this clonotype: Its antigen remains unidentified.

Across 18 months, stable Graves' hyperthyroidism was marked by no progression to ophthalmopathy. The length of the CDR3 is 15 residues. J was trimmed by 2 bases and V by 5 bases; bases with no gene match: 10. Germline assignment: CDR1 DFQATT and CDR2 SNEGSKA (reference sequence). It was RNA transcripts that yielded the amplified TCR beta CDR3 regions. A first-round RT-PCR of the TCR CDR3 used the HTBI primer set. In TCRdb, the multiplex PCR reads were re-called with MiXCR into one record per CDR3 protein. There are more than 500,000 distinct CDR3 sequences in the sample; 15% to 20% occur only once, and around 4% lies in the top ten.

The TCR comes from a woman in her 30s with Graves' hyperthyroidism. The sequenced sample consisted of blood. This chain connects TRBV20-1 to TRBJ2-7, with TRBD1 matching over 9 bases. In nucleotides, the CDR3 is TGCAGTGCTCAACACCCCCGGACAGGGGCCTACGAGCAGTACTTC. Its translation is CSAQHPRTGAYEQYF.